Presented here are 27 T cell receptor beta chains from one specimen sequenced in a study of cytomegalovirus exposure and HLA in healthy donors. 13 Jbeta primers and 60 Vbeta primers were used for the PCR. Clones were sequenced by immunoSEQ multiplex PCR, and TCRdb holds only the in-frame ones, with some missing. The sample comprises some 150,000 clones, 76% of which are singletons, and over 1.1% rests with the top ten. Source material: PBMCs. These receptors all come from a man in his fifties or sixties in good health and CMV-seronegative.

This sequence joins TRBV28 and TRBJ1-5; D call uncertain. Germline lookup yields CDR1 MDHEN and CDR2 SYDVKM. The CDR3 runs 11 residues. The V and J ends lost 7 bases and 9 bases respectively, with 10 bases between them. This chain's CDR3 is CASKRDRPQHF. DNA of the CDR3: TGTGCCAGCAAGCGGGATCGGCCCCAGCATTTT.

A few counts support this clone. CDR3 in amino acids: CASSQDIRAENTGELFF. The CDR3 coding sequence is TGCGCCAGCAGCCAAGATATCAGGGCAGAGAACACCGGGGAGCTGTTTTTT. J is TRBJ2-2 and V is TRBV4-3; a possible D gene is TRBD1 (5 bases). This CDR3 has 17 amino acids. Germline V gene lookup returns CDR1 LGHNA and CDR2 YSLEER. V gave up 0 bases and J gave up 1 base, with 12 bases separating them.

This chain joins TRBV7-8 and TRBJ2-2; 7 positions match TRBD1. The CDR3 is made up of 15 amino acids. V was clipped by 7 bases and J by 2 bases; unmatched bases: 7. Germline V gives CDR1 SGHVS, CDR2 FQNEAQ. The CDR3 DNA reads TGTGCCAGCAATATGCAGGGGGTTAACACCGGGGAGCTGTTTTTT. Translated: CASNMQGVNTGELFF.

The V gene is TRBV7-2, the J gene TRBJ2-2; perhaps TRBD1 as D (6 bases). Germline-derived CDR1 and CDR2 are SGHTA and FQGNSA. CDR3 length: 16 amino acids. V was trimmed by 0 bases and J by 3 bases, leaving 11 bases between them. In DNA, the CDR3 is TGTGCCAGCAGCTTAGCGCCGGGACAATACACCGGGGAGCTGTTTTTT. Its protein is CASSLAPGQYTGELFF.

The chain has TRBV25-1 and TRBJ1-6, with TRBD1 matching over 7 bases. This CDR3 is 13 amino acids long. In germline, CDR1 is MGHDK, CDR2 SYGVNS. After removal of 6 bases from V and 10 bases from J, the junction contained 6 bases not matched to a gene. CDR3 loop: CASRDRALSPLHF. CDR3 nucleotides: TGTGCCAGCAGAGACAGGGCGTTGTCACCCCTCCACTTT.

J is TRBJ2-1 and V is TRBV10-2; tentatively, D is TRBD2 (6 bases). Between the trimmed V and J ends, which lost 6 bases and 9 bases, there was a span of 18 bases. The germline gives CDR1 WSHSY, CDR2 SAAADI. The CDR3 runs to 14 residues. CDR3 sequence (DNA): TGCGCCAGCAGGGGGGAGGCCTGGGGCCTTGAGCAGTTCTTC. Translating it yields CASRGEAWGLEQFF.

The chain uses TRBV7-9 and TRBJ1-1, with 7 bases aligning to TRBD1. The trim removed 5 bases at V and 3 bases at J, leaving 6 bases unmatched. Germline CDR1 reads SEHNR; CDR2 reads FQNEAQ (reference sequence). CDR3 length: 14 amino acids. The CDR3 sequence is CASSPTGRYTEAFF. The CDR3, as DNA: TGTGCCAGCAGCCCGACAGGGCGATACACTGAAGCTTTCTTT.

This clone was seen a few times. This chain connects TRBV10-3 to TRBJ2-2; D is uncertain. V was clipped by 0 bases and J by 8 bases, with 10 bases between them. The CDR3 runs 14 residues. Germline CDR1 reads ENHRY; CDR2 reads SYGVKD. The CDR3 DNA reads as TGTGCCATCAGTGAGTCTCACTCAACTGGGGAGCTGTTTTTT. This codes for CAISESHSTGELFF.

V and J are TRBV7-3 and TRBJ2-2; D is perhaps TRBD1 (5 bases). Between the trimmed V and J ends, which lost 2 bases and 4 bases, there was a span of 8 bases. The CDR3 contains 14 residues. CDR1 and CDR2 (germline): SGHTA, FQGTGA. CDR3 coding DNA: TGTGCCAGCAGCTTAGACAGTCTCACCGGGGAGCTGTTTTTT. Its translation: CASSLDSLTGELFF.

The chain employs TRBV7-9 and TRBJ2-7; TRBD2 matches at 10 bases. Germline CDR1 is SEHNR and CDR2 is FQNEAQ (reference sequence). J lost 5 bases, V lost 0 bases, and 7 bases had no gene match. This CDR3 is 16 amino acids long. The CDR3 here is CASSLARAGGIHEQYF. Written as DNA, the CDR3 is TGTGCCAGCAGCTTAGCCCGAGCGGGGGGGATCCACGAGCAGTACTTC.

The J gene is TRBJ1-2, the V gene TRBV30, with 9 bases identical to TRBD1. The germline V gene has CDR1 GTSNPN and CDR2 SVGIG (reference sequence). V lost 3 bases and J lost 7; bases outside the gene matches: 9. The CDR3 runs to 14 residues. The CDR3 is CAWSAGTGRRGYTF. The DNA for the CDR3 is TGTGCCTGGAGCGCCGGGACAGGGCGCCGTGGCTACACCTTC. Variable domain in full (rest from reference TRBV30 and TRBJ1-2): SQTIHQWPATLVQPVGSPLSLECTVEGTSNPNLYWYRQAAGRGLQLLFYSVGIGQISSEVPQNLSASRPQDRQFILSSKKLLLSDSGFYLCAWSAGTGRRGYTFGSGTRLTVV.

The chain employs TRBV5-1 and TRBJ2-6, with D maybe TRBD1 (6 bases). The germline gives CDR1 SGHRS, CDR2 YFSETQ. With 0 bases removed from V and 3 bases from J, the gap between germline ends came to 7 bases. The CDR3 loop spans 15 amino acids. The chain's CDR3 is CASSLGGLGANVLTF. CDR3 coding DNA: TGCGCCAGCAGCTTGGGGGGGCTTGGGGCCAACGTCCTGACTTTC.

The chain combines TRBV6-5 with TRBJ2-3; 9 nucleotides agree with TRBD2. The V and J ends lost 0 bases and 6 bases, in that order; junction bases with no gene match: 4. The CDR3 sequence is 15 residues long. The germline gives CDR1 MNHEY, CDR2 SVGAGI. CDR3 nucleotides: TGTGCCAGCAGTTACTCGGGCCTAGCGGGGGATACGCAGTATTTT. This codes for CASSYSGLAGDTQYF.

CDR3 loop: CAISDSAAGGTDTQYF. CDR3 coding DNA: TGTGCCATCAGTGATAGTGCGGCAGGGGGCACAGATACGCAGTATTTT. The V gene is TRBV10-3, the J gene TRBJ2-3; a possible D gene is TRBD1 (6 bases). Germline V gene data show CDR1 as ENHRY and CDR2 as SYGVKD. V was cut by 3 bases and J by 1 base, with 14 bases left in between. This CDR3 has 16 amino acids.

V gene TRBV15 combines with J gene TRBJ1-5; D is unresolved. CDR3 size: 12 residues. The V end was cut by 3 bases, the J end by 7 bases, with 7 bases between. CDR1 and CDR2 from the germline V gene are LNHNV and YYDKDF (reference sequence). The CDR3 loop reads CATSSAVQPQHF. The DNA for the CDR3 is TGTGCCACCAGCAGTGCGGTACAGCCCCAGCATTTT.

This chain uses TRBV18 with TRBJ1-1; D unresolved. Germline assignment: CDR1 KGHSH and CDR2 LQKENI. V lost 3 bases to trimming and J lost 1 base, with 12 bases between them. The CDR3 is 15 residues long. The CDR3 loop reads CASSPTGGGNTEAFF. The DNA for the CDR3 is TGTGCCAGCTCACCTACTGGTGGAGGGAACACTGAAGCTTTCTTT.

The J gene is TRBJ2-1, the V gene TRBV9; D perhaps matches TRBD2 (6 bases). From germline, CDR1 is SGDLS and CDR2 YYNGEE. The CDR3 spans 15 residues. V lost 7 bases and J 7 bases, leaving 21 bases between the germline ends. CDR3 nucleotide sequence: TGTGCCAGCGGAGGGCAGGTAGCCCCTTTGAATGAGCAGTTCTTC. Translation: CASGGQVAPLNEQFF. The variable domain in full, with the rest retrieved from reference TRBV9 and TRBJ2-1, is DSGVTQTPKHLITATGQRVTLRCSPRSGDLSVYWYQQSLDQGLQFLIQYYNGEERAKGNILERFSAQQFPDLHSELNLSSLELGDSALYFCASGGQVAPLNEQFFGPGTRLTVL.

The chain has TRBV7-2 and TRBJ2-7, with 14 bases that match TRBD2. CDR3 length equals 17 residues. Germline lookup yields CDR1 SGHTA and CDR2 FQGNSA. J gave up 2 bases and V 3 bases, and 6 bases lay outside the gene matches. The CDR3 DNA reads TGTGCCAGCAGCTTTGGGACTAGCGGGAGATGGGCCTACGAGCAGTACTTC. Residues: CASSFGTSGRWAYEQYF.

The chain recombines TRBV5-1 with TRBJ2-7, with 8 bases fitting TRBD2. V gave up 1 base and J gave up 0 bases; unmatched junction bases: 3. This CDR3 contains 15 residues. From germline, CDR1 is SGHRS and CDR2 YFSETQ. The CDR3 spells CASSLSGSHSYEQYF. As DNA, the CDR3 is TGCGCCAGCAGCTTGAGCGGGAGCCACTCCTACGAGCAGTACTTC.

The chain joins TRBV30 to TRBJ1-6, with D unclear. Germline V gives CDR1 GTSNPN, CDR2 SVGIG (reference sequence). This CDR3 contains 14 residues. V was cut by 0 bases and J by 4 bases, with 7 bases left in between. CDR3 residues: CAWSVPRYNSPLHF. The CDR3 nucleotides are TGTGCCTGGAGTGTACCCAGGTATAATTCACCCCTCCACTTT.

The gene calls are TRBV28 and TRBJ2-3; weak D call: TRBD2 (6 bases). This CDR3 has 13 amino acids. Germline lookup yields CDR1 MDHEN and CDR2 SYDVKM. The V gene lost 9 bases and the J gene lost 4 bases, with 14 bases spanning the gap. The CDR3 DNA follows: TGTGCCAGTGCCACGGGGGATCCAGATACGCAGTATTTT. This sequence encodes CASATGDPDTQYF.

This CDR3 reads CASSSSWAGISYEQYF. CDR3 nucleotide sequence: TGCGCCAGCAGCTCTAGTTGGGCGGGGATCTCCTACGAGCAGTACTTC. V and J are TRBV5-1 and TRBJ2-7, with TRBD2 as a possible D gene (6 bases). The germline V gene has CDR1 SGHRS and CDR2 YFSETQ. V was shortened by 3 bases and J by 0 bases, with 16 bases between the two germline ends. CDR3 length: 16 residues. The full variable domain, with the rest looked up from reference TRBV5-1 and TRBJ2-7, is KAGVTQTPRYLIKTRGQQVTLSCSPISGHRSVSWYQQTPGQGLQFLFEYFSETQRNKGNFPGRFSGRQFSNSRSEMNVSTLELGDSALYLCASSSSWAGISYEQYFGPGTRLTVT.

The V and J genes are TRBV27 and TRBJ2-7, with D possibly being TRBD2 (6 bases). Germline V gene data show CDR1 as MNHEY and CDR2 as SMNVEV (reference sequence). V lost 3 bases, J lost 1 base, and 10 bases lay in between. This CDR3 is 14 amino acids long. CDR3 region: CASSLTRESYEQYF. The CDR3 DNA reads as TGTGCCAGCAGTTTGACCCGGGAGTCCTACGAGCAGTACTTC.

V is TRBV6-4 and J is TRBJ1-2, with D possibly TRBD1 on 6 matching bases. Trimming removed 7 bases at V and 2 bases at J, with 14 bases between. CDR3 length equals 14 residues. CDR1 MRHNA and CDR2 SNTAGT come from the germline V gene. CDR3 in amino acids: CASKRTELNYGYTF. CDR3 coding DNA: TGTGCCAGCAAAAGGACAGAACTCAACTATGGCTACACCTTC.

The CDR3: CASSLQGSIPYEQYF. DNA for the CDR3: TGTGCCAGCAGCTTACAGGGAAGTATCCCCTACGAGCAGTACTTC. The V gene is TRBV7-2, the J gene TRBJ2-7; weak D call: TRBD1 (5 bases). The CDR3 runs 15 residues. V gave up 2 bases and J gave up 2 bases, with 13 bases separating them. Germline values: CDR1 SGHTA, CDR2 FQGNSA.

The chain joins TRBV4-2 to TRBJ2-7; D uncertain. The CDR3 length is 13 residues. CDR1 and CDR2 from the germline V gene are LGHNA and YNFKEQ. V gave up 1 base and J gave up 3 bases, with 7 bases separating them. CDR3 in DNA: TGTGCCAGCAGCCAAGGACTCGACTACGAGCAGTACTTC. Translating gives CASSQGLDYEQYF.

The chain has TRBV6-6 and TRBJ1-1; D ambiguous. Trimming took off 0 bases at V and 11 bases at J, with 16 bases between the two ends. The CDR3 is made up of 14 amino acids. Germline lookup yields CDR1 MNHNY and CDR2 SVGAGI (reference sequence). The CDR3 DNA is TGTGCCAGCAGTTACTCATTCGAAAGGCAGGCTGCTTTCTTT. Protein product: CASSYSFERQAAFF.